The 2 T cell receptor beta chains presented below share a single source sample, sequenced in a study of blood T cells in healthy people across ages. A second PCR of about 7 to 11 cycles used a sample-barcoded 5' primer and a J-beta primer mix. TCRdb processed the 5' RACE reads anew with MiXCR; each CDR3 protein has one entry. The table includes around 2 million distinct CDR3 sequences, about two fifths detected once. Material: blood. These receptors were taken from a human donor in good health.

The CDR3 bases are TGTGCCAGCAGTTCAACGAGGGGGGAGTGGGGCATTCAGTACTTC. It yields the protein CASSSTRGEWGIQYF. The chain carries TRBV7-2 and TRBJ2-4, with D perhaps matching TRBD1 or TRBD2 (6 bases each). Trimming left V 6 bases short and J 9 bases short, with 21 bases between. Germline V gives CDR1 SGHTA, CDR2 FQGNSA. CDR3 size: 15 residues.

V and J are TRBV2 and TRBJ2-7, with D tentatively TRBD1 (7 bases). The germline V gene has CDR1 SNHLY and CDR2 FYNNEI. The CDR3 is made up of 14 amino acids. Trimming took 8 bases from V and 6 from J, leaving 20 bases between them. The CDR3 region is CASRSSGQEGEQYF. CDR3 DNA sequence: TGTGCCAGCCGGAGTTCCGGACAGGAGGGCGAGCAGTACTTC.